This TCR beta chain stems from a study of shared clonotypes between healthy human individuals. Across the study: Each donor had three CD4 naive, three CD4 memory, two CD8 naive and one CD8 memory plate.

Regarding this clone: Antigen unknown.

General study points: All-four-donor shared clonotypes had higher generation probabilities than non-shared clonotypes did. Clonotype sharing across donors was expected to vary with sequencing depth. The represented genetic and exposure-history diversity was limited by the small number of donors.

Using immunoSEQ multiplex PCR, the repertoire was profiled, and TCRdb retains in-frame clones only, with some absent. This table has 2.3 million or so clones, 93% appearing once. The sequence was collected from a young man in good health. Some clones in this sample may be carry-over from other donors' samples. The sample taken for sequencing was naive CD4+ T cells from PBMCs. Subset described: CD45RA+ positively selected.

The CDR3 region has the DNA TGTGCCAGCAGTAAACAGGGGGCCAATGAAAAACTGTTTTTT. Residues: CASSKQGANEKLFF. The chain joins TRBV6-6 to TRBJ1-4; the match to TRBD1 covers 9 bases. The CDR3 extends over 14 amino acids. Losses at the gene ends were 5 bases for V and 5 bases for J; bases not matched to a gene: 3. CDR1 and CDR2 from the germline V gene are MNHNY and SVGAGI (reference sequence).